Below, 22 T cell receptor beta chains from the same sample are listed, as sequenced in a study of CD8+ T cells in alopecia areata. It was cDNA, reverse transcribed from extracted RNA, that served as the sequencing template. Sequencing used immunoSEQ multiplex PCR; TCRdb keeps in-frame clones, though not all of them. The sample contains 130,000 or so clones, approximately 49% of which appear only once. Sequenced here: CD8+ T cells sorted from blood, sampled at week 0. The receptors come from a human donor with alopecia areata.

The rearrangement links TRBV6-5 to TRBJ2-1; tentatively, D is TRBD1 (5 bases). The V gene's germline CDR1 is MNHEY and CDR2 SVGAGI. The CDR3 runs to 13 residues. Trimming shortened V by 4 bases and J by 8 bases, and 12 bases separated the two germline ends. The DNA for the CDR3 is TGTGCCAGCAGTTTGGACACCTTCGATGAGCAGTTCTTC. Its protein is CASSLDTFDEQFF.

The rearrangement links TRBV2 to TRBJ1-1; D is uncertain. The CDR3 has 15 residues. V was clipped by 3 bases and J by 3 bases, with 14 bases between them. Germline V CDR1 and CDR2: SNHLY, FYNNEI. Here the CDR3 reads CASSDLLGRDTEAFF. CDR3 DNA: TGTGCCAGCAGTGACCTCCTCGGAAGGGACACTGAAGCTTTCTTT.

This clone was observed a few times. The chain joins TRBV10-3 to TRBJ2-2, with D perhaps TRBD1 or TRBD2 (6 bases each). This CDR3 is built from 17 residues. Germline V CDR1 and CDR2: ENHRY, SYGVKD. V dropped 0 bases and J dropped 4 bases, with 15 bases sitting between them. The CDR3 loop reads CAISESRGRGGTGELFF. For the CDR3, the DNA is TGTGCCATCAGTGAGTCGAGGGGCAGGGGAGGCACCGGGGAGCTGTTTTTT.

J is TRBJ2-1 and V is TRBV29-1; tentatively, D is TRBD1 (6 bases). Trimming shortened V by 6 bases and J by 2 bases, and 14 bases separated the two germline ends. Germline V gene sequence: CDR1 SQVTM, CDR2 ANQGSEA. The CDR3 runs 14 residues. The CDR3 reads CSVLQGVTYNEQFF. Written as DNA, the CDR3 is TGCAGCGTCCTACAGGGAGTTACCTACAATGAGCAGTTCTTC.

The V gene is TRBV7-9, the J gene TRBJ2-1; weak D call: TRBD1 (5 bases). CDR1 and CDR2 from the germline V gene are SEHNR and FQNEAQ (reference sequence). The CDR3 covers 13 residues. The V end lost 0 bases, the J end lost 6 bases, and 6 bases lay between the germline ends. The CDR3 region has the DNA TGTGCCAGCAGCTTAGCGCAGGGCAATGAGCAGTTCTTC. Translation gives CASSLAQGNEQFF. The full variable domain, in which reference TRBV7-9 and TRBJ2-1 provide the parts outside the CDR3, is DTGVSQNPRHKITKRGQNVTFRCDPISEHNRLYWYRQTLGQGPEFLTYFQNEAQLEKSRLLSDRFSAERPKGSFSTLEIQRTEQGDSAMYLCASSLAQGNEQFFGPGTRLTVL.

The gene calls are TRBV29-1 and TRBJ2-1; TRBD2 aligns across 7 bases. The CDR3 totals 13 residues. Germline V CDR1 and CDR2: SQVTM, ANQGSEA. The CDR3 here is CSLRVAGPHEQFF. CDR3 bases: TGCAGTCTACGGGTAGCGGGCCCCCATGAGCAGTTCTTC.

This clone was seen a handful of times. V usage is TRBV30 and J usage is TRBJ1-4; D not resolved. The CDR3 contains 13 residues. V lost 2 bases to trimming and J lost 7 bases, with 11 bases between them. Germline V CDR1 and CDR2: GTSNPN, SVGIG (reference sequence). The CDR3 reads CAWSTAWGEKLFF. In nucleotides, the CDR3 is TGTGCCTGGAGTACGGCATGGGGTGAAAAACTGTTTTTT. Full variable domain (missing parts from reference TRBV30 and TRBJ1-4): SQTIHQWPATLVQPVGSPLSLECTVEGTSNPNLYWYRQAAGRGLQLLFYSVGIGQISSEVPQNLSASRPQDRQFILSSKKLLLSDSGFYLCAWSTAWGEKLFFGSGTQLSVL.

The chain employs TRBV19 and TRBJ1-6; TRBD1 matches at 7 bases. V lost 5 bases to trimming and J lost 3 bases; unmatched junction nucleotides: 10. The CDR3 is 17 amino acids. CDR1 is LNHDA and CDR2 is SQIVND in the germline V gene (reference sequence). The CDR3, as DNA: TGTGCCAGTAGTCCCTTACTCCGGACAGGCTATAATTCACCCCTCCACTTT. Its translation: CASSPLLRTGYNSPLHF.

The chain recombines TRBV29-1 with TRBJ2-1; the D is unclear. Deletions cut 4 bases from V and 5 bases from J, with 12 bases between. CDR1 SQVTM and CDR2 ANQGSEA come from the germline V gene. This CDR3 spans 13 amino acids. CDR3 amino acids: CSVVGVGNNEQFF. The DNA for the CDR3 is TGCAGCGTTGTAGGAGTAGGGAACAATGAGCAGTTCTTC.

V usage is TRBV6-5 and J usage is TRBJ1-2; 8 bases agree with TRBD1. The CDR3 has 14 residues. The germline V gene encodes CDR1 MNHEY and CDR2 SVGAGI. The V gene end was trimmed by 8 bases and the J gene end by 4 bases; junction bases not matched to a gene: 9. This chain's CDR3 is CASFSLGQVYGYTF. CDR3 sequence (DNA): TGTGCCAGCTTCTCCTTGGGACAGGTCTATGGCTACACCTTC.

The chain recombines TRBV25-1 with TRBJ2-3; D ambiguous. Germline CDR1 reads MGHDK; CDR2 reads SYGVNS. Trimming removed 4 bases from V and 0 bases from J, with 5 bases in between. The CDR3 length is 13 residues. The CDR3 DNA follows: TGTGCCAGCAGTGGACTGAGCACAGATACGCAGTATTTT. It encodes CASSGLSTDTQYF.

The rearrangement links TRBV15 to TRBJ1-2, with 8 positions matching TRBD1. The germline V gene encodes CDR1 LNHNV and CDR2 YYDKDF (reference sequence). This CDR3 region has 14 residues. The V segment lost 1 base and the J segment 7 bases; nucleotides outside the gene matches: 5. CDR3 amino acids: CATSRGTGGSGYTF. DNA for the CDR3: TGTGCCACCAGCAGAGGTACAGGGGGTAGTGGCTACACCTTC.

CDR3 DNA: TGTGCCAGCAGCGTAGCCCAGGGAAGCAATCAGCCCCAGCATTTT. Its translation: CASSVAQGSNQPQHF. The J gene is TRBJ1-5, the V gene TRBV9, with D possibly matching TRBD1 (5 bases). V lost 0 bases and J lost 1, with 8 bases in between. The CDR3 contains 15 residues. CDR1 and CDR2 from the germline V gene are SGDLS and YYNGEE.

Concerning this clone itself: The same CDR3 can be traced to other DNA sequences in this sample. The chain couples TRBV30 to TRBJ1-1, with D unclear. This CDR3 is 11 amino acids long. Per germline, CDR1 GTSNPN and CDR2 SVGIG (reference sequence). V was pared by 0 bases and J by 8 bases, with 7 bases between. The chain's CDR3 is CAWSVGGEAFF. Here the CDR3 DNA reads TGTGCCTGGAGTGTGGGAGGGGAAGCTTTCTTT.

J is TRBJ2-1 and V is TRBV4-1; the D call may be TRBD1 or TRBD2 (7 bases each). Deletions cut 1 base from V and 7 bases from J, with 20 bases between. There are 17 residues in the CDR3. Germline loops: CDR1 MGHRA, CDR2 YSYEKL. The CDR3 DNA follows: TGCGCCAGCAGCCAAGCAGGGGGGGAAGGTTCTTGGAATGAGCAGTTCTTC. Its translation is CASSQAGGEGSWNEQFF.

The chain joins TRBV4-3 to TRBJ2-5, with D perhaps TRBD2 (5 bases). Trimming took off 5 bases at V and 4 bases at J, with 11 bases between the two ends. CDR1 is LGHNA, CDR2 YSLEER, per germline. CDR3 length equals 13 residues. The CDR3 spells CASSGGRGETQYF. Written as DNA, the CDR3 is TGCGCCAGCAGCGGAGGACGCGGAGAGACCCAGTACTTC.

This chain joins TRBV7-2 and TRBJ1-1; no definite D call. The CDR3 consists of 13 residues. The V gene lost 5 bases and the J gene lost 11 bases, with 18 bases spanning the gap. CDR1 is SGHTA, CDR2 FQGNSA, per germline. CDR3 in amino acids: CASSRKSDLWAFF. The CDR3 DNA reads as TGTGCCAGCAGCCGTAAATCGGACCTCTGGGCTTTCTTT.

CDR3 sequence reads: CASSLGNVGLGQPQHF. The DNA of the CDR3 is TGTGCCAGCAGCTTGGGTAACGTTGGCCTTGGTCAGCCCCAGCATTTT. The chain couples TRBV5-6 to TRBJ1-5; D is uncertain. The CDR3 sequence is 16 residues long. V was pared by 0 bases and J by 6 bases, with 16 bases between. Germline V gene sequence: CDR1 SGHDT, CDR2 YYEEEE.

The rearrangement links TRBV5-1 to TRBJ1-2, with TRBD1 matching 8 bases. J gave up 8 bases and V 0 bases, and 3 bases lay outside the gene matches. This CDR3 spans 13 amino acids. Germline-derived CDR1 and CDR2 are SGHRS and YFSETQ. CDR3 bases: TGCGCCAGCAGCTTGGCCAGGGGGCAAGGCTACACCTTC. This gives the protein CASSLARGQGYTF. The whole variable domain, remainder taken from reference TRBV5-1 and TRBJ1-2, is KAGVTQTPRYLIKTRGQQVTLSCSPISGHRSVSWYQQTPGQGLQFLFEYFSETQRNKGNFPGRFSGRQFSNSRSEMNVSTLELGDSALYLCASSLARGQGYTFGSGTRLTVV.

This chain connects TRBV5-6 to TRBJ1-2; TRBD1 matches 7 bases. J lost 4 bases, V lost 0 bases, and 6 bases had no gene match. The CDR3 has 15 residues. From germline, CDR1 is SGHDT and CDR2 YYEEEE. CDR3 sequence: CASSLEEGTAYGYTF. The CDR3 DNA follows: TGTGCCAGCAGCTTGGAAGAAGGGACAGCCTATGGCTACACCTTC.

This sequence joins TRBV2 and TRBJ2-6; 7 bases are a match to TRBD1. The J segment lost 0 bases and the V segment lost 7 bases, leaving 12 bases of the junction unmatched. The CDR3 runs 18 residues. Germline V lookup: CDR1 SNHLY, CDR2 FYNNEI. CDR3 sequence reads: CASTLLGDSHSGANVLTF. Here the CDR3 DNA reads TGTGCCAGCACCCTTCTTGGGGACAGCCACTCTGGGGCCAACGTCCTGACTTTC.

This clone was seen only once. V gene TRBV4-3 combines with J gene TRBJ2-3, with a weak D call TRBD2 (5 bases). The germline gives CDR1 LGHNA, CDR2 YSLEER. Trimming pared 0 bases from V and 6 bases from J, leaving 7 bases between. This CDR3 spans 13 amino acids. In DNA, the CDR3 is TGCGCCAGCAGCCAAGACTGGGAGGATACGCAGTATTTT. Translation: CASSQDWEDTQYF.